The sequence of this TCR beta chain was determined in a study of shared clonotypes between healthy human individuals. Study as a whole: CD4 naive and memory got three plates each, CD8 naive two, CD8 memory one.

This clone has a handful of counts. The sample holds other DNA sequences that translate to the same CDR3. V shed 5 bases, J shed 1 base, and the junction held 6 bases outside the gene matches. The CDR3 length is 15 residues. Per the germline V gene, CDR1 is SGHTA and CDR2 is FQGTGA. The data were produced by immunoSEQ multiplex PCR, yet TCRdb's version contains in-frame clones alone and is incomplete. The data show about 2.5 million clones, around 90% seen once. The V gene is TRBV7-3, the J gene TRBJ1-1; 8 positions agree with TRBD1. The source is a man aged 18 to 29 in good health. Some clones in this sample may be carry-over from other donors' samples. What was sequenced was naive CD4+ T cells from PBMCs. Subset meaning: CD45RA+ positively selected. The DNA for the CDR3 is TGTGCCAGCAGCCCCCACAGGGGGAGGAACACTGAAGCTTTCTTT. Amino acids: CASSPHRGRNTEAFF.